The present TCR beta chain was sequenced within a study of human T cells and chemical hapten exposure. The CDR3 length is 16 residues. The ends were cut back, 0 bases at V and 6 bases at J, with 17 bases in the middle. CDR1 DFQATT and CDR2 SNEGSKA come from the germline V gene (reference sequence). This clonotype has at least ten counts. TCRdb redid the calling of the RACE reads with MiXCR, one entry per CDR3 protein. This table has under 95,000 distinct CDR3 sequences, about 8.6% appearing once. Time point specified: healthy volunteer bleed at 2 weeks. Unfractionated whole blood was the source from which total RNA was extracted.

The sequencing input was whole blood. V is TRBV20-1 and J is TRBJ2-2; weak D call: TRBD1 (7 bases). This TCR derives from a female donor in good health. Some clones in this sample may be carry-over from other donors' samples. The DNA of the CDR3 is TGCAGTGCTAGAGATGCGAACAGGGGAGGAGCCGGGGAGCTGTTTTTT. Its protein is CSARDANRGGAGELFF.